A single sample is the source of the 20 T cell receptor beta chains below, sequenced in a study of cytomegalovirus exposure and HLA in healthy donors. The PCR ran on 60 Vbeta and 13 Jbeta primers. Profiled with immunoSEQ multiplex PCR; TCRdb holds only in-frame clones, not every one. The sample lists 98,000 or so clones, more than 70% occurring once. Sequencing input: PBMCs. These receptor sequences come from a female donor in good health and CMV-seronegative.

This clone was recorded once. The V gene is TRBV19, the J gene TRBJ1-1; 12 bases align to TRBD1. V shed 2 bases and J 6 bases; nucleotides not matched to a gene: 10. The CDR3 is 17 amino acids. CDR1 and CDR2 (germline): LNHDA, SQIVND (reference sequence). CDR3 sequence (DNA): TGTGCCAGTAGTATACGGGACAGGGGGCCCACGTGGGCTGAAGCTTTCTTT. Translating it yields CASSIRDRGPTWAEAFF.

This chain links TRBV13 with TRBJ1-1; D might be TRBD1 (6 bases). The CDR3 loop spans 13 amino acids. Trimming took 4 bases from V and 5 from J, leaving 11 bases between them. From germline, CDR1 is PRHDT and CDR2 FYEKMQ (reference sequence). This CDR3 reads CASSSRGATEAFF. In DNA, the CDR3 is TGTGCCAGCAGCTCCAGGGGCGCAACTGAAGCTTTCTTT.

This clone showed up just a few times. In DNA form, the CDR3 reads TGCGCCAGCAGCTCGGGGGGGCCCTCCTACGAGCAGTACTTC. This gives the protein CASSSGGPSYEQYF. V and J are TRBV5-1 and TRBJ2-7, with 8 bases that match TRBD2. The V and J ends lost 3 bases and 0 bases, in that order; junction bases with no gene match: 2. The CDR3 has 14 amino acids. Germline loops: CDR1 SGHRS, CDR2 YFSETQ.

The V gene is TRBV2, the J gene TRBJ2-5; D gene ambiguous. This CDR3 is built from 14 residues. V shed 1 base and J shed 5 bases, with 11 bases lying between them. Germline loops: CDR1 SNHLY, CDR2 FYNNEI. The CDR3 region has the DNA TGTGCCAGCAGTGAAGACGCAGGAAGGGAGACCCAGTACTTC. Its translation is CASSEDAGRETQYF.

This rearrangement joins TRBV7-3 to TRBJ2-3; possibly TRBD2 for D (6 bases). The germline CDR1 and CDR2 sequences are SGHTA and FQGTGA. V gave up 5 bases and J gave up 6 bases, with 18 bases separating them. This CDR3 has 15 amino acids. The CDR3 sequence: CASSPGGTSSDTQYF. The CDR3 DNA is TGTGCCAGCAGCCCTGGCGGGACCAGCTCGGATACGCAGTATTTT.

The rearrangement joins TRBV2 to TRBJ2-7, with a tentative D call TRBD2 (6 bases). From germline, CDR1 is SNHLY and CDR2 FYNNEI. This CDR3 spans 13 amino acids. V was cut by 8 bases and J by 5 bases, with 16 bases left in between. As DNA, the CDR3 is TGTGCCAGCGTACCCGGGACTTCAAACGAGCAGTACTTC. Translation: CASVPGTSNEQYF.

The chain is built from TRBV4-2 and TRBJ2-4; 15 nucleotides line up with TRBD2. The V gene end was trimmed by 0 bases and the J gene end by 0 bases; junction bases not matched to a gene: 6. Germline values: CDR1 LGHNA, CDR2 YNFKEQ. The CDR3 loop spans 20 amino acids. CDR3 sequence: CASSQEPGLAGGVAKNIQYF. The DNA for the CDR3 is TGTGCCAGCAGCCAAGAGCCTGGACTAGCGGGAGGGGTAGCCAAAAACATTCAGTACTTC.

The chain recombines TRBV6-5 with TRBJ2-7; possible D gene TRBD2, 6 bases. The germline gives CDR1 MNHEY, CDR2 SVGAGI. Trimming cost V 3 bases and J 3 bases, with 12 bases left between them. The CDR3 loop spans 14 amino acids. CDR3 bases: TGTGCCAGCAGTTATGGAGGGGTATACTACGAGCAGTACTTC. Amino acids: CASSYGGVYYEQYF.

As DNA, the CDR3 is TGTGCCAGCAGTACCCCGAGAATTCGCACTGAAGCTTTCTTT. Its translation is CASSTPRIRTEAFF. The V and J genes are TRBV6-5 and TRBJ1-1; D unresolved. Germline CDR1 reads MNHEY; CDR2 reads SVGAGI. This CDR3 has 14 residues. V shed 5 bases and J shed 4 bases, with 14 bases lying between them.

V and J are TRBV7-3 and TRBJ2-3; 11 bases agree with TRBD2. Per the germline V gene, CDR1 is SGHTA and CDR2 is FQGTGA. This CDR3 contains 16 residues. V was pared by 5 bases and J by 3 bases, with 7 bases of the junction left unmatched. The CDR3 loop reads CASSGGSGRGTDTQYF. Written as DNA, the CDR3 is TGTGCCAGCAGCGGGGGTAGCGGGAGGGGAACAGATACGCAGTATTTT.

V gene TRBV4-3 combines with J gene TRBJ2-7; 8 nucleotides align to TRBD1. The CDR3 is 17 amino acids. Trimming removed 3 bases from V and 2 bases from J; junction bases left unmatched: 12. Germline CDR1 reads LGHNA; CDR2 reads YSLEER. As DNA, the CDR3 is TGCGCCAGCAGCCACGATTTGGAGGGGACAGGAACCTACGAGCAGTACTTC. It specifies CASSHDLEGTGTYEQYF.

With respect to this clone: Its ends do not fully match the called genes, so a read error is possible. The CDR3 coding sequence is TGTTCCAGCAGCTCACAGGGGGCAGGTTTTGGTGAAAAACTGTTTTTT. It specifies CSSSSQGAGFGEKLFF. The chain combines TRBV7-9 with TRBJ1-4; 9 bases align to TRBD1. The germline V gene has CDR1 SEHNR and CDR2 FQNEAQ (reference sequence). The CDR3 runs 16 residues. Looking up the rest from reference TRBV7-9 and TRBJ1-4 gives the full variable domain: DTGVSQNPRHKITKRGQNVTFRCDPISEHNRLYWYRQTLGQGPEFLTYFQNEAQLEKSRLLSDRFSAERPKGSFSTLEIQRTEQGDSAMYLCSSSSQGAGFGEKLFFGSGTQLSVL.

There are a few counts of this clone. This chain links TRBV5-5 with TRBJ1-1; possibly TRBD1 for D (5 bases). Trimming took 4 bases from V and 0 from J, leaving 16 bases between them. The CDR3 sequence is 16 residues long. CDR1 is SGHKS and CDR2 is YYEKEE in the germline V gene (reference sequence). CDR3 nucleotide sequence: TGTGCCAGCAGCATGCTCCAACAGGCCATGAACACTGAAGCTTTCTTT. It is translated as CASSMLQQAMNTEAFF.

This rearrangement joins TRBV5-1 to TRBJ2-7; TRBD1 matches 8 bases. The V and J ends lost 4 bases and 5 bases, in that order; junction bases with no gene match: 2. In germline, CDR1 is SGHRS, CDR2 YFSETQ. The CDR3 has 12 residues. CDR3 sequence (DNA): TGCGCCAGCAGCGACAGGGGCCACGAGCAGTACTTC. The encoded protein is CASSDRGHEQYF.

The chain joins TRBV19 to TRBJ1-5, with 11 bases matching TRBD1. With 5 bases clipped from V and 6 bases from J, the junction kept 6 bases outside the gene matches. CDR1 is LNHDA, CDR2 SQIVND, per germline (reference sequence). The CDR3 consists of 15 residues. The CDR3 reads CASSSIGTGGQPQHF. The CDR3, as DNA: TGTGCCAGTAGTTCTATAGGGACAGGGGGTCAGCCCCAGCATTTT.

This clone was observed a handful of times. CDR3 DNA sequence: TGTGCCAGCGGTTACAGGGGGAGCATTCTAAACACCATATATTTT. Translated: CASGYRGSILNTIYF. This chain uses TRBV28 with TRBJ1-3; TRBD1 agrees at 8 bases. V lost 8 bases to trimming and J lost 6 bases; unmatched junction nucleotides: 12. The CDR3 extends over 15 amino acids. Germline CDR1 is MDHEN and CDR2 is SYDVKM.

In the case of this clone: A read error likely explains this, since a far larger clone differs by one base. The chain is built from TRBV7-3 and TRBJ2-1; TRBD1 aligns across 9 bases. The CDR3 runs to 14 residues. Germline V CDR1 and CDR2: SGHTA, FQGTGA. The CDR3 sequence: CSSSSYRGHNEQFF. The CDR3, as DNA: TGTTCCAGCAGCTCTTACAGGGGGCACAATGAGCAGTTCTTC.

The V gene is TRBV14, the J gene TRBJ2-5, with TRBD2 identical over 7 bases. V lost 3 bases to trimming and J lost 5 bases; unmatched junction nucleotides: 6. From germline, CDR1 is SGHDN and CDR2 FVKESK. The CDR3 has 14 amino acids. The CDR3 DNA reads TGTGCCAGCAGCCAGGGAGGGGCTTGGGAGACCCAGTACTTC. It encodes CASSQGGAWETQYF.

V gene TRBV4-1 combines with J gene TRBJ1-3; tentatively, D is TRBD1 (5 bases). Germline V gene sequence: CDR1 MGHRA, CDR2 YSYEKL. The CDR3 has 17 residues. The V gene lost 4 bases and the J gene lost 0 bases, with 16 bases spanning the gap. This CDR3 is CASSPAGISNSGNTIYF. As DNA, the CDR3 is TGCGCCAGCAGCCCAGCAGGGATAAGTAACTCTGGAAACACCATATATTTT.

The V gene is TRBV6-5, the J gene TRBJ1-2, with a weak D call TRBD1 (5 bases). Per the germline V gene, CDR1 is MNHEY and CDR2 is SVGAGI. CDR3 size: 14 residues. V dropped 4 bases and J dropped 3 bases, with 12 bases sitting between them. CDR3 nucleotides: TGTGCCAGCAGTTCCCCCGGGACTGACTATGGCTACACCTTC. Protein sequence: CASSSPGTDYGYTF.